This TCR beta chain was sequenced for a study of shared T cell receptors in the human thymus (dated by TCRdb to the early 2020s). Background on the whole study: The study examined how the human thymus generates shared, self-reactive T-cell receptor alpha chains.

The germline V and J ends show losses of 0 bases and 2 bases respectively, and no gene match explains 2 bases of the junction. The CDR3, from cysteine to phenylalanine, totals 14 residues. The entry retains the CDR3 DNA only, 42 bases that are in frame from base 1. Per the germline V gene, SGHRS is the CDR1 and YFSETQ is the CDR2. Concerning this clone: This clone's antigen is unknown. Nothing much larger sits one base from this clone, and base qualities are not available.

Library preparation used the immunoSEQ multiplex PCR assay. TCRdb's version of the immuneACCESS table is confined to in-frame rearrangements and falls short of the full clone set. An unresolved V gene accounts for under half of the shortfall where checked; the remainder is of unknown origin. Within this sample are some 660,000 clones, with approximately 87% of them counted one time only. 0.0094% of the sample goes to the ten largest clones. These records were also assigned to another study, of human thymus T cells. The second study's paper adds: Immunologically healthy infants undergoing open corrective cardiac surgery for congenital heart defects in Finland were used as donors. Thymus tissue was collected as surgical resects that were removed during corrective cardiac surgery. V and J gene segment usage appeared biased in both thymic and peripheral blood repertoires. According to the related research, thymic TCR repertoires were highly overlapping among unrelated individuals. The study characterized TCR alpha and beta repertoires from about 8 infant thymus samples and four related peripheral blood samples. Donor ages ranged from about 6 to 250 days, and the cohort comprised roughly 6 male and a couple of female infants. Thymocytes were freed from the tissue by mechanical means and kept at -70 degrees C as pellets of roughly 9-33 million cells. A QIAsymphony instrument was used to extract genomic DNA from the frozen cell pellets. The immunoSEQ multiplex PCR assay was used to amplify the TCRB and TCRAD loci from a standardized quantity of quality-controlled genomic DNA. The V(D)J region was spanned by amplicons of a length sufficient to cover the CDR3 and to identify V and J genes. Amplicon sequencing was performed on an Illumina platform through the commercial immunoSEQ service. Primer bias and sequencing errors were corrected using previously described methods, and TCRAD and TCRB definitions followed the IMGT database. The repertoires were analysed using immunoSEQ Analyzer 3.0 and VDJTools for basic statistics, V/J segment usage, diversity estimates, rarefaction and pairwise overlap. Diversity was estimated using the Chao1, ChaoE, Efron-Thisted, Shannon and inverse Simpson indices, and was also estimated on datasets down-sampled to the size of the smallest sample. Repertoire overlap used strict matching of CDR3 nucleotide sequence, V gene and J gene, with Jaccard-based multidimensional scaling clustering. Thymus samples yielded on average approximately 840,000 unique TCRB clonotypes, compared with around 84,000 from blood samples.

Sequences were obtained from thymocytes. The receptor's source is a boy younger than two with a congenital heart defect. Donor details come from another sample of the same person, matched by shared clones. This receptor chain uses TRBV5-1 and TRBJ2-7; 7 bases in between match TRBD1. The encoded CDR3 is CASSLGTGPYEQYF. Here is the DNA: TGCGCCAGCAGCTTGGGGACAGGTCCCTACGAGCAGTACTTC.